The source of this T cell receptor beta chain is a study of Ad26.COV2.S vaccination and SARS-CoV-2 variants (dated by TCRdb to the early 2020s). As for the study more broadly: Donors in the vaccine arm were drawn from COV1001, a phase I-IIa trial of Ad26.COV2.S in healthy adults that was multicentre, randomized, double-blind and placebo-controlled. A total of around 32 samples were included in the TCR-sequenced set, comprising some 20 Ad26.COV2.S vaccine recipients, 5 placebo recipients and 8 SARS-CoV-2 convalescent individuals. Throughout the experiments and outcome assessment, investigators stayed blinded to trial group allocation. Participants in the trial were split at random into five groups of five each, receiving low-dose or high-dose Ad26.COV2.S once or twice, or else placebo on both occasions. Ad26.COV2.S was administered intramuscularly at a dose of 5x10^10 or 1x10^11 viral particles, either as one shot or as two shots given 56 days apart. TCRbeta repertoire sequencing served as the tool for gauging how specific and how broad the SARS-CoV-2-reactive T cell receptors were following Ad26.COV2.S vaccination. Overall study results and their limits: Non-spike TCR breadth was comparable between vaccine and placebo recipients, consistent with the vaccine containing only spike. The study was not powered for comparison of responses between vaccine doses or regimens. Ad26.COV2.S recipients had higher spike-specific TCR breadth than placebo recipients (P = 0.0014). It was noted by the authors that total T cell responses may have been underestimated by the TCR breadth and depth analyses. Substantial breadth of spike-specific CD8+ and CD4+ T cell responses was reported after vaccination.

V is shortened by 0 bases, J by 2 bases, and the region joining them spans 4 bases. The CDR3 measures 14 amino acids from cysteine to phenylalanine. The DNA shown is the 42-base CDR3, in frame from base 1. For CDR1 and CDR2, the germline V gene lists MNHEY and SVGEGT. In the paper's terms, the treatment or condition label means: 19 received Ad26.COV2.S at low or high dose, single or two shots; five or six received placebo; per-sample allocation not given. Repertoires of vaccine and placebo recipients were sequenced from samples taken on day 63 after the first injection. Cohort 1b enrolled some 25 adults aged 18-55 years at a single site in Boston, USA, between 29 July and 7 August 2020. Ad26.COV2.S consisted of a replication-incompetent adenovirus type 26 vector by which a prefusion-stabilized SARS-CoV-2 spike protein from the original Wuhan strain was expressed. As for this clone: This clone's antigen is unknown. No clone much larger than this one lies a single base away; base qualities are absent.

The immunoSEQ Assay was the method used to sequence TCRbeta CDR3 regions. After extraction, genomic DNA underwent amplification by bias-controlled multiplex PCR, followed by high-throughput sequencing. The study's processing was this. To quantify the absolute abundance of every unique TCRbeta CDR3 region, sequences were collapsed and filtered. Usable DNA was measured by amplifying reference genes present in all nucleated cells, and TCRbeta template counts were normalized to that usable DNA to estimate T cell fraction. Repertoire TCRs were annotated as SARS-CoV-2-specific when V gene, CDR3 amino acid sequence and J gene were exactly matched to a known reactive TCR set. The reference SARS-CoV-2 TCR set was derived from MIRA and filtered for enrichment in COVID-19-positive ImmuneCODE repertoires, a step that removed public or cross-reactive TCRs. Drawing on the MIRA antigens, annotated TCRs were analysed further at the level of specific ORF or position within ORF. Breadth was defined as annotated unique rearrangements over total unique productive rearrangements; depth was the summed frequency of those rearrangements. TCR breadth was compared between groups using two-sided Wilcoxon rank-sum tests. TCRdb's version of the immuneACCESS table is confined to in-frame rearrangements and falls short of the full clone set. An unresolved V gene accounts for under half of the shortfall where checked; the remainder is of unknown origin. The D gene and trimming were derived from the DNA, and the V and J assignments and clone size from that table. This sample has approximately 500,000 clones in its table, and roughly nine tenths of those were observed once. In total, the top ten clones hold about 13% of the sample.

The origin of this receptor is a person between 18 and 65 years old who received the Ad26.COV2.S COVID-19 vaccine or a placebo. Sequences were derived from peripheral blood, sampled in a trial of Ad26.COV2.S vaccine versus placebo. This receptor chain uses TRBV6-2 or TRBV6-3 and TRBJ2-2; too little of a D gene remains to name it. The CDR3 reads as follows: CASSYSSNTGELFF. The DNA sequence reads TGTGCCAGCAGTTACTCGAGTAACACCGGGGAGCTGTTTTTT.